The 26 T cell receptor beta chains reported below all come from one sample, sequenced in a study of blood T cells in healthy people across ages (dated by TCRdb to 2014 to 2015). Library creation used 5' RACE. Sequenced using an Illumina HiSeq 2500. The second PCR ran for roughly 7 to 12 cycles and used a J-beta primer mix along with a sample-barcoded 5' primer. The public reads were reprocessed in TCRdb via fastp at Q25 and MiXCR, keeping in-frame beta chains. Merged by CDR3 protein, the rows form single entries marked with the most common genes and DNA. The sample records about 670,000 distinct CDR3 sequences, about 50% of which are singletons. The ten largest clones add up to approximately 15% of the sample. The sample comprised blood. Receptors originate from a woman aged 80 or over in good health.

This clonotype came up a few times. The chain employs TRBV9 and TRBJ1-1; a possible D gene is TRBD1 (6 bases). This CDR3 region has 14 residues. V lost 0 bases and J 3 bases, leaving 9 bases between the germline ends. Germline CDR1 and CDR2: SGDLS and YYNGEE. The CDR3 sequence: CASSVVAGDTEAFF. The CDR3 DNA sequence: TGTGCCAGCAGCGTAGTCGCAGGGGACACTGAAGCTTTCTTT.

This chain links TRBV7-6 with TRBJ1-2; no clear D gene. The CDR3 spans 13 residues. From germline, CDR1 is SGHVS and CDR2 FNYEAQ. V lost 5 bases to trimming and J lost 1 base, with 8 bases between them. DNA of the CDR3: TGTGCCAGCAGCCTATCCTATAACTATGGCTACACCTTC. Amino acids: CASSLSYNYGYTF.

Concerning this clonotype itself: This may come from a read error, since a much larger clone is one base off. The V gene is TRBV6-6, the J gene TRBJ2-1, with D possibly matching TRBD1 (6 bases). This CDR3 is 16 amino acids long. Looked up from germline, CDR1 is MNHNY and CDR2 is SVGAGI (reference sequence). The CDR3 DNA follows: TGTGCCTGCAGTTACGGCTTTAGGGGGTCCTACAATGAGCAGTTCTTC. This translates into CACSYGFRGSYNEQFF.

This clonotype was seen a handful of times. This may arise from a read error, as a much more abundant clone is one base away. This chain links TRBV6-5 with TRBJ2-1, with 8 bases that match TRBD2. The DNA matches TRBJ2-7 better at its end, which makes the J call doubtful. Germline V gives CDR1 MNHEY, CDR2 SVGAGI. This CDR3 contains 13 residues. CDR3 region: CASTRGGHNEQYF. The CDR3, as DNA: TGTGCCAGCACCCGGGGGGGGCACAATGAGCAGTACTTC.

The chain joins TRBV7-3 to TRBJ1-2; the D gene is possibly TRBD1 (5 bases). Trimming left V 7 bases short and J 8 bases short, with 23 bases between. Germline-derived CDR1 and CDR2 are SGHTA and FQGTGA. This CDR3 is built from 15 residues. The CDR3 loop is CASNKTHTTVQGYTF. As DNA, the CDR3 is TGTGCCAGCAACAAAACCCATACGACAGTACAAGGCTACACCTTC.

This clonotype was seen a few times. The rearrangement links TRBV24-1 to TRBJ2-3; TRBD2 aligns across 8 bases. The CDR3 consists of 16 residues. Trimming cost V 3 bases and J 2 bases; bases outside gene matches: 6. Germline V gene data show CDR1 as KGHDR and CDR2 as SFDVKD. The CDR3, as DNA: TGTGCCACCAGTGATCGGTTTAGCGGGGCCACAGATACGCAGTATTTT. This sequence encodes CATSDRFSGATDTQYF.

CDR3 DNA sequence: TGCGCCAGCACATCTGGTGGGAGCTCCTACAATGAGCAGTACTTC. Its protein is CASTSGGSSYNEQYF. The rearrangement links TRBV5-1 to TRBJ2-1; D perhaps matches TRBD2 (5 bases). The assigned J gene may be wrong: the sequence end matches TRBJ2-7 better. There are 15 residues in the CDR3. Per germline, CDR1 SGHRS and CDR2 YFSETQ.

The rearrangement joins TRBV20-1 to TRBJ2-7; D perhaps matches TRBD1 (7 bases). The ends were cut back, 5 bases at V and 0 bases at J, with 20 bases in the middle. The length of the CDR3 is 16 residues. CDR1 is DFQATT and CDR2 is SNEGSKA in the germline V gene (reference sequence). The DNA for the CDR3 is TGCAGTGCTGCAGCCGGGGGACAGATTAGCTCCTACGAGCAGTACTTC. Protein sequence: CSAAAGGQISSYEQYF.

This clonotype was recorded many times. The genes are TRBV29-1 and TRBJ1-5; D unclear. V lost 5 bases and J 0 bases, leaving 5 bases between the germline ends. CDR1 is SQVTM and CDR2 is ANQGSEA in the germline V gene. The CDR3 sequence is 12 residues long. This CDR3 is CSVTVSNQPQHF. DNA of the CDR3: TGCAGCGTTACAGTTAGCAATCAGCCCCAGCATTTT.

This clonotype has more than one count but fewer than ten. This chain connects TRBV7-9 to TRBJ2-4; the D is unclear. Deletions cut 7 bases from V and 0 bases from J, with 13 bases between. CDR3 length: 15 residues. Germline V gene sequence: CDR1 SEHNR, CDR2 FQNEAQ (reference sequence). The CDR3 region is CASTHERLAKNIQYF. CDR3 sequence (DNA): TGTGCCAGCACCCACGAGAGATTAGCCAAAAACATTCAGTACTTC.

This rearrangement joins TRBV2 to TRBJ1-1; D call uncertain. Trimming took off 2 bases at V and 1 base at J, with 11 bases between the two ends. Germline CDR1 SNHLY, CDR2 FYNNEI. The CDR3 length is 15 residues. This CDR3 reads CASSELERPNTEAFF. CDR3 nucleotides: TGTGCCAGCAGTGAATTAGAGAGGCCGAACACTGAAGCTTTCTTT.

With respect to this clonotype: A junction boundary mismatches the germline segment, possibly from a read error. The CDR3 DNA follows: TGTGCCAGTGGGGTCCCTTATGACTACACCTTC. This sequence encodes CASGVPYDYTF. The chain combines TRBV6-5 with TRBJ1-2; D gene unclear. Germline values: CDR1 MNHEY, CDR2 SVGAGI. This CDR3 spans 11 amino acids.

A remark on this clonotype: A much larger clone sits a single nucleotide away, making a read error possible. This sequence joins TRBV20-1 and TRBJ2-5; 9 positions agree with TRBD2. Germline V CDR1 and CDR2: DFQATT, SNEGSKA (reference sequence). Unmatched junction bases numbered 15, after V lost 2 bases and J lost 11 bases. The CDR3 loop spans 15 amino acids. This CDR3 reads CSARIPGTSPGEQYF. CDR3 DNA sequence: TGCAGTGCTAGAATCCCCGGGACTAGCCCGGGTGAGCAGTACTTC.

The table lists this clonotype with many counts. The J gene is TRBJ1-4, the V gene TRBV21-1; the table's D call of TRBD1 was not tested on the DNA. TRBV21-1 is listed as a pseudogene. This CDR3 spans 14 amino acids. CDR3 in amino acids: CASSSNRVDEKLFF. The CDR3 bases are TGTGCCAGCAGCAGTAACAGGGTGGATGAAAAACTGTTTTTT.

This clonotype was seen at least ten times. The CDR3 region is CASSVEVGIAGYTF. CDR3 DNA: TGTGCCAGCAGCGTAGAAGTAGGGATTGCTGGCTACACCTTC. The chain links TRBV9 to TRBJ1-2; D remains ambiguous. CDR1 and CDR2 (germline): SGDLS, YYNGEE. The V end was cut by 0 bases, the J end by 7 bases, with 13 bases between. The CDR3 contains 14 residues.

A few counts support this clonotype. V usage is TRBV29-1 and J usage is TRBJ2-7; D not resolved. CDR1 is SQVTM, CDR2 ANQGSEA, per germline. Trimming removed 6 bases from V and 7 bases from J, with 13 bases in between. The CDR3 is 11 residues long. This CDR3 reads CSVKVSFEQYF. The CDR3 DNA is TGCAGCGTCAAAGTCTCTTTTGAGCAGTACTTC.

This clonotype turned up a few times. This CDR3 is CASRGVSDTEAFF. The CDR3 DNA reads TGTGCCAGCAGGGGGGTAAGCGACACTGAAGCTTTCTTT. The chain employs TRBV12-3 or TRBV12-4 and TRBJ1-1; a possible D gene is TRBD1 (5 bases). Trimming pared 6 bases from V and 3 bases from J, leaving 11 bases between. This CDR3 is 13 amino acids long.

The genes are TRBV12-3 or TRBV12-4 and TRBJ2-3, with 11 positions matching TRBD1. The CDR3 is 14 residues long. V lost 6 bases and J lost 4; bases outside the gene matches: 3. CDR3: CASSWDRGADTQYF. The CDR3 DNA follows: TGTGCCAGCAGCTGGGACAGGGGGGCAGATACGCAGTATTTT.

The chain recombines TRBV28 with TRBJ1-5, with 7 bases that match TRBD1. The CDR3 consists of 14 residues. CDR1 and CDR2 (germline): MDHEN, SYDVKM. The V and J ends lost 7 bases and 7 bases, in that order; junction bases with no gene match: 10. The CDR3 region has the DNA TGTGCCAGCACCCTCGGCCGGGACAGACAGCCCCAGCATTTT. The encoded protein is CASTLGRDRQPQHF.

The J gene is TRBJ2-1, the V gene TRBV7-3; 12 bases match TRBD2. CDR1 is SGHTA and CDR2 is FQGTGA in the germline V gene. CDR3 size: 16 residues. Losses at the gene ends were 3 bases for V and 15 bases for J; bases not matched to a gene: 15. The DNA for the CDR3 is TGTGCCAGCAGCTTCCGGGGGACTAGCGGGCTTCCCGGGTCGTTCTTC. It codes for CASSFRGTSGLPGSFF.

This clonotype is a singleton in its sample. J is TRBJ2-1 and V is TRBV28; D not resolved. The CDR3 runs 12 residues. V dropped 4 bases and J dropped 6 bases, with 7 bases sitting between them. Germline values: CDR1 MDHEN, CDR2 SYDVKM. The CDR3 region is CASSCSPNEQFF. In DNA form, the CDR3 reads TGTGCCAGCAGTTGTTCCCCCAATGAGCAGTTCTTC.

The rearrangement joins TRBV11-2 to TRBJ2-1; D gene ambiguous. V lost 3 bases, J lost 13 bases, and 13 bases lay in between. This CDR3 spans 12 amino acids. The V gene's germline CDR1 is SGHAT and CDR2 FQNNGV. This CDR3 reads CASSFQPSSQFF. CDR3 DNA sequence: TGTGCCAGCAGCTTCCAGCCCAGCAGTCAGTTCTTC.

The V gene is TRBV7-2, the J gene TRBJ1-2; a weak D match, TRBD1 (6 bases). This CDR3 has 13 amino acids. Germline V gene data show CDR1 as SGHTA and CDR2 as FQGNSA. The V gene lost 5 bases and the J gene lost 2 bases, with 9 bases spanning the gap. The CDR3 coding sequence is TGTGCCAGCAGCAACGGACAGAACTATGGCTACACCTTC. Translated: CASSNGQNYGYTF.

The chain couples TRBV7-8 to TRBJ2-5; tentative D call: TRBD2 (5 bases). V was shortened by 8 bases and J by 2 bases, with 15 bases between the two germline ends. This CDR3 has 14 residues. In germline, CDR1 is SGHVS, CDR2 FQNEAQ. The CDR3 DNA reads TGTGCCAGCGGCTATGGGGAGCCACAAGAGACCCAGTACTTC. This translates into CASGYGEPQETQYF.

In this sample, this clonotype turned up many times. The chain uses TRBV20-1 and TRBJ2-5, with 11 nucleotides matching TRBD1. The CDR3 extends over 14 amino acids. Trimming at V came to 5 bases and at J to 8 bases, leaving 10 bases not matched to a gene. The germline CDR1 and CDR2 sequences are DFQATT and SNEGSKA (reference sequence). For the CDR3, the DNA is TGCAGTGCTGACCGGGACAGGGGGGAAAAAACCCAGTACTTC. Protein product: CSADRDRGEKTQYF.

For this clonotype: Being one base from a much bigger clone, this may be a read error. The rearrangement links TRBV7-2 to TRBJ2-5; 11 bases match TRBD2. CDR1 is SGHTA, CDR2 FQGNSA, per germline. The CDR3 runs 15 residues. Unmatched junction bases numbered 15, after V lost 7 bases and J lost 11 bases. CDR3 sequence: CASNLAGGFGDEQYF. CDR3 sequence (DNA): TGTGCCAGCAACCTAGCGGGGGGCTTTGGGGATGAGCAGTACTTC.